This T cell receptor (beta chain) was recovered during a study of CD4 T cell repertoires in COVID-19. Study results and limitations: Several top expanded SARS-CoV-2-reactive clonotypes were shared by two or three memory subsets.

Remarks on this clone: What it recognizes is unknown.

These memory T cells were uncultured and sequenced directly after ex vivo isolation. The V and J ends lost 5 bases and 0 bases, in that order; junction bases with no gene match: 4. CDR3 length equals 15 residues. CDR1 MRHNA and CDR2 SNTAGT come from the germline V gene. Sequenced by immunoSEQ multiplex PCR; TCRdb stores in-frame clones only, minus some. The table lists 60,000 to 90,000 clones, 83% of them singletons. This receptor was obtained from a human donor who had COVID-19. The V gene is TRBV6-4, the J gene TRBJ2-1; 7 nucleotides line up with TRBD1. The sequencing here drew on CD4+ T cells from peripheral blood, taken after recovery from COVID-19. This chain's CDR3 is CASSSDRSSYNEQFF. In nucleotides, the CDR3 is TGTGCCAGCAGTTCGGACAGGAGCTCCTACAATGAGCAGTTCTTC.